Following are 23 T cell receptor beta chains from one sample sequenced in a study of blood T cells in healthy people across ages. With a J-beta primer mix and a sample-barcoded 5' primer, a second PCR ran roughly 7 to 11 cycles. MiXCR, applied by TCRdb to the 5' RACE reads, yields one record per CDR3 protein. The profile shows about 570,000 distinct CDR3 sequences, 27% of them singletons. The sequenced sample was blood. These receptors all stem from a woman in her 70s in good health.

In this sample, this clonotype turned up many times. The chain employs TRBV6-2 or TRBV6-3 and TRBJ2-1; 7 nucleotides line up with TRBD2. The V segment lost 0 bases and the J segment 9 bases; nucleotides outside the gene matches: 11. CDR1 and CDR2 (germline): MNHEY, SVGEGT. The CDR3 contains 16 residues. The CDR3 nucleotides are TGTGCCAGCAGTTACTCAATGAAGTCTCCTAGCGGTGAGCAGTTCTTC. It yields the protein CASSYSMKSPSGEQFF.

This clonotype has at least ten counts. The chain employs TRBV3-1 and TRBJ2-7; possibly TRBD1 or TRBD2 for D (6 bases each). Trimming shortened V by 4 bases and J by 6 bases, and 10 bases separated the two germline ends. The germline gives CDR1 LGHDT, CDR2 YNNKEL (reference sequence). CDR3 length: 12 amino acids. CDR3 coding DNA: TGTGCCAGCAGCCGAGGAGGGGGCGAGCAGTACTTC. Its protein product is CASSRGGGEQYF.

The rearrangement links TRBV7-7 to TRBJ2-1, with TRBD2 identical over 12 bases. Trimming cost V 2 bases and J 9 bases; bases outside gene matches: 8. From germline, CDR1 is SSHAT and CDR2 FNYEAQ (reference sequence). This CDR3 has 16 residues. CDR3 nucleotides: TGTGCCAGCAGCTTAACCCTAGCGGGGGGGCGTGGTGAGCAGTTCTTC. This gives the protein CASSLTLAGGRGEQFF.

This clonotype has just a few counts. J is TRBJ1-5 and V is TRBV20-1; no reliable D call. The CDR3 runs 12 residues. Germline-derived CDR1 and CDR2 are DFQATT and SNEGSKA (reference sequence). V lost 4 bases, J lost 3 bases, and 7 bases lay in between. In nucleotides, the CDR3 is TGCAGTGCTAAAAGTCCCAATCAGCCCCAGCATTTT. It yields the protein CSAKSPNQPQHF.

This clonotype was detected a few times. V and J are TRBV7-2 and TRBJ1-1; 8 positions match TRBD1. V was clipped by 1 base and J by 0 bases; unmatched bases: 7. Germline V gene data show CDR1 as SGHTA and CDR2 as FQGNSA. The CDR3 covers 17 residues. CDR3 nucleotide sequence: TGTGCCAGCAGCTTAGGCGCGGCAGGGGGCGTGAACACTGAAGCTTTCTTT. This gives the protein CASSLGAAGGVNTEAFF.

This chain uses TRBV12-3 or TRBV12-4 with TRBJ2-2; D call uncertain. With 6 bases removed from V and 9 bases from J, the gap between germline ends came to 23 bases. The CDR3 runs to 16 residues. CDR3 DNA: TGTGCCAGCAGCTATTCCCCGGTCGCATCTACCCGGGAGCTGTTTTTT. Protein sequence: CASSYSPVASTRELFF.

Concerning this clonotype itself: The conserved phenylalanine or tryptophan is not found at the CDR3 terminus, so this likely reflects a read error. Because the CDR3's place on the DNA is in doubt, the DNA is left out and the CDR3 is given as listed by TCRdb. CDR3 amino acids: CASSFPSGGARNTQCL. This sequence joins TRBV6-2 or TRBV6-3 and TRBJ2-3; no DNA check was done on the table's D call, TRBD2. The CDR3 comprises 16 residues, both ends counted. In germline, CDR1 is MNHEY, CDR2 SVGEGT.

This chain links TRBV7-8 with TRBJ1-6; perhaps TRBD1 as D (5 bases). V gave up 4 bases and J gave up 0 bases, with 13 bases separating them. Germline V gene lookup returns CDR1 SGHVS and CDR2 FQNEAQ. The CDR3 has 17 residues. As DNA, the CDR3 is TGTGCCAGCAGCTCCCCAAGGGGTAGCTCCTATAATTCACCCCTCCACTTT. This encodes CASSSPRGSSYNSPLHF.

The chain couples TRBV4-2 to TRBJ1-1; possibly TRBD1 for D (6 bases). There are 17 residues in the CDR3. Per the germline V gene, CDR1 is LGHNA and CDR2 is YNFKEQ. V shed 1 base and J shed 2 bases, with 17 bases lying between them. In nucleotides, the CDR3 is TGTGCCAGCAGCCAAGTAACCCTCGTGGGGGGCAACACTGAAGCTTTCTTT. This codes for CASSQVTLVGGNTEAFF.

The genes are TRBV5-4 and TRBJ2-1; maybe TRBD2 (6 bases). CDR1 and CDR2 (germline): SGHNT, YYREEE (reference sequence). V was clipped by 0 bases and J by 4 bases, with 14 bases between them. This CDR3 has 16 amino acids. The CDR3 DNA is TGTGCCAGCAGCTTGGGCGGGACCCGGGGTTACAATGAGCAGTTCTTC. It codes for CASSLGGTRGYNEQFF.

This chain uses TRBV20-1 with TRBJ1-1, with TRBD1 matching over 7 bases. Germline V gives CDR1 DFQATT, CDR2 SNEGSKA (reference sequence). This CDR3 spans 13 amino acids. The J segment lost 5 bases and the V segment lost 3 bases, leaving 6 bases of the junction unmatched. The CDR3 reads CSARKTGRTEAFF. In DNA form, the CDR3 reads TGCAGTGCTAGGAAGACAGGGAGAACTGAAGCTTTCTTT.

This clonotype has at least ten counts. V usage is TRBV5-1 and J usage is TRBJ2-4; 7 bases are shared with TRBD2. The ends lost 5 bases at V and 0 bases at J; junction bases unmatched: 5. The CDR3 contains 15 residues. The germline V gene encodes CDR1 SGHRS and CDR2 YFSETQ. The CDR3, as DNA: TGCGCCAGCAGTCGGGGGGATGTAGCCAAAAACATTCAGTACTTC. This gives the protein CASSRGDVAKNIQYF.

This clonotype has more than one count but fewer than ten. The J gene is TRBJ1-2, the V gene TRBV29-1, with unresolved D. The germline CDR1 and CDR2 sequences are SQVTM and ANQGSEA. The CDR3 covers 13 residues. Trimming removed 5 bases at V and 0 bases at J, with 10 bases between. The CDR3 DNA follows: TGCAGCGTTTCTACCCTAGCTAACTATGGCTACACCTTC. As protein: CSVSTLANYGYTF.

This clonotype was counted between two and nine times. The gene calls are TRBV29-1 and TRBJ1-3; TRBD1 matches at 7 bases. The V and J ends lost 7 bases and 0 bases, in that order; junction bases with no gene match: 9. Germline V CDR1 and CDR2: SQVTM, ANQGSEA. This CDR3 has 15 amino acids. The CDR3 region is CSASRGQSSGNTIYF. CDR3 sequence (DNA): TGCAGCGCCTCTCGGGGACAGTCCTCTGGAAACACCATATATTTT.

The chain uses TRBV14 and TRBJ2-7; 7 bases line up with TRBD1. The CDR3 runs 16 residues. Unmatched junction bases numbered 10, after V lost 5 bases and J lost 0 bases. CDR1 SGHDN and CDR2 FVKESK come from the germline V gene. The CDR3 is CASSTKPDRTSYEQYF. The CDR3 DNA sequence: TGTGCCAGCAGCACTAAGCCGGACAGGACCTCCTACGAGCAGTACTTC.

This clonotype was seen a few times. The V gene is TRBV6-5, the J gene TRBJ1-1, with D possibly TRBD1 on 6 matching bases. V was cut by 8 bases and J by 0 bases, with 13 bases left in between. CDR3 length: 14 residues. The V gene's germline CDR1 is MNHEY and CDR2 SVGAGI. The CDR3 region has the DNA TGTGCCAGCGCGAGAGGGGGGGTGAACACTGAAGCTTTCTTT. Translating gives CASARGGVNTEAFF.

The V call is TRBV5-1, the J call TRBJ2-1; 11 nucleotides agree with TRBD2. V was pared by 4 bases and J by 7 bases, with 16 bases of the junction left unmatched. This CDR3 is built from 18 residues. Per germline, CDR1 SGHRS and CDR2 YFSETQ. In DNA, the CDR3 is TGCGCCAGCAGCCCTACTCGTAGCGGGGGGGACCTCTGGAATGAGCAGTTCTTC. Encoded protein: CASSPTRSGGDLWNEQFF.

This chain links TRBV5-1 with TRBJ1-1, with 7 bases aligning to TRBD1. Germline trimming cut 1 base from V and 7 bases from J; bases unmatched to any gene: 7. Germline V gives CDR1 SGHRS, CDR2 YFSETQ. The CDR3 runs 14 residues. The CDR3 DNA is TGCGCCAGCAGCTTGAGGGCAGGGGGTGATGAAGCTTTCTTT. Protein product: CASSLRAGGDEAFF.

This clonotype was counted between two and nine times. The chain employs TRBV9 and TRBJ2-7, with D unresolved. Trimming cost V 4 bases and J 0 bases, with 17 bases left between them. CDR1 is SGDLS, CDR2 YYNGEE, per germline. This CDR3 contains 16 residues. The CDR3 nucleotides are TGTGCCAGCAGCTCAGAGGCCAGCTCAGGCTCCTACGAGCAGTACTTC. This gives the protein CASSSEASSGSYEQYF.

As DNA, the CDR3 is TGTGCCAGCAGCTTGGACTTCGACGGGACCCAGTACTTC. Its translation is CASSLDFDGTQYF. The V and J genes are TRBV5-8 and TRBJ2-5; D gene unclear. Looked up from germline, CDR1 is SGHTS and CDR2 is YDEGEE. V dropped 0 bases and J dropped 7 bases, with 10 bases sitting between them. CDR3 length: 13 residues.

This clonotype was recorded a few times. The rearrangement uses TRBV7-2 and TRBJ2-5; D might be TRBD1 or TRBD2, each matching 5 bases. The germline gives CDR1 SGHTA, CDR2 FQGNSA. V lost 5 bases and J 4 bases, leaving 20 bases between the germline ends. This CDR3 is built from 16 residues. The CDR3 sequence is CASSPRVGLVGETQYF. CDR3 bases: TGTGCCAGCAGCCCGAGGGTGGGGCTAGTCGGAGAGACCCAGTACTTC.

The CDR3 DNA reads TGTGCCAGCAGTTACAGGCCCCCGAACAGTCCGTACAATGAGCAGTTCTTC. Protein product: CASSYRPPNSPYNEQFF. This sequence joins TRBV6-2 or TRBV6-3 and TRBJ2-1; D not resolved. CDR3 length: 17 residues. The V and J ends lost 2 bases and 4 bases respectively, with 18 bases between them. CDR1 and CDR2 (germline): MNHEY, SVGEGT.

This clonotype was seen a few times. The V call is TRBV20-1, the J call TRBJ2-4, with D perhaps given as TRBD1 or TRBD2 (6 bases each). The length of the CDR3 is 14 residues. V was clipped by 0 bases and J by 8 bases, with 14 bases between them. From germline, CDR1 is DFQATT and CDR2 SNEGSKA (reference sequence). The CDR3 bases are TGCAGTGCTAGAGATAACCGGGGGCGGGACATTCAGTACTTC. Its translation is CSARDNRGRDIQYF.